A single sample gave rise to the 17 T cell receptor beta chains below, sequenced in a study of OX40 agonist ivuxolimab in advanced cancers. Assay: immunoSEQ multiplex PCR; the TCRdb copy retains only in-frame clones and omits some. The sample holds about 14,000 clones, about four fifths seen once. Source: CD4+ or CD8+ T cells sorted from blood, taken in a trial of the OX40 agonist ivuxolimab. These receptors were collected from an adult with an advanced solid tumor such as melanoma, head and neck, liver or kidney cancer.

For the CDR3, the DNA is TGTGCCAGCAGCTCAGGGACATCCTACAATGAGCAGTTCTTC. Translating gives CASSSGTSYNEQFF. This chain links TRBV7-3 with TRBJ2-1; the D gene is possibly TRBD1 (6 bases). Per the germline V gene, CDR1 is SGHTA and CDR2 is FQGTGA. This CDR3 is 14 amino acids long. V dropped 4 bases and J dropped 1 base, with 8 bases sitting between them. Together with reference TRBV7-3 and TRBJ2-1, the CDR3 gives the full variable domain: GAGVSQTPSNKVTEKGKYVELRCDPISGHTALYWYRQSLGQGPEFLIYFQGTGAADDSGLPNDRFFAVRPEGSVSTLKIQRTERGDSAVYLCASSSGTSYNEQFFGPGTRLTVL.

This clone was counted only a few times. The V gene is TRBV7-6, the J gene TRBJ2-7; 10 bases align to TRBD2. Germline V gene lookup returns CDR1 SGHVS and CDR2 FNYEAQ. CDR3 length: 18 residues. The V gene end was trimmed by 0 bases and the J gene end by 2 bases; junction bases not matched to a gene: 10. The DNA of the CDR3 is TGTGCCAGCAGCTTAGCTCAAGACCCTGGACTAGCGGCCTACGAGCAGTACTTC. It yields the protein CASSLAQDPGLAAYEQYF.

V usage is TRBV5-5 and J usage is TRBJ2-4, with D possibly being TRBD2 (6 bases). The length of the CDR3 is 14 residues. Deletions cut 0 bases from V and 5 bases from J, with 9 bases between. The V gene's germline CDR1 is SGHKS and CDR2 YYEKEE (reference sequence). CDR3 bases: TGTGCCAGCAGCTTGGGGACTAACCAAAACATTCAGTACTTC. Translation gives CASSLGTNQNIQYF.

The chain couples TRBV6-5 to TRBJ2-2; D remains unclear. Germline V CDR1 and CDR2: MNHEY, SVGAGI. This CDR3 region has 13 residues. Trimming cost V 7 bases and J 5 bases, with 11 bases left between them. CDR3 loop: CASKGLLTGELFF. In DNA, the CDR3 is TGTGCCAGCAAAGGGCTTCTGACCGGGGAGCTGTTTTTT.

The rearrangement uses TRBV7-9 and TRBJ2-1; tentatively, D is TRBD2 (6 bases). Germline loops: CDR1 SEHNR, CDR2 FQNEAQ (reference sequence). This CDR3 is built from 13 residues. Between the trimmed V and J ends, which lost 5 bases and 5 bases, there was a span of 10 bases. The CDR3, as DNA: TGTGCCAGCAGCCTAGGACTAAACAATGAGCAGTTCTTC. Amino acid sequence: CASSLGLNNEQFF.

This clone rates as medium-sized. The rearrangement joins TRBV7-6 to TRBJ2-1; D not resolved. CDR1 and CDR2 (germline): SGHVS, FNYEAQ. This CDR3 has 13 residues. The V and J ends lost 5 bases and 0 bases respectively, with 5 bases between them. CDR3 loop: CASSESSYNEQFF. As DNA, the CDR3 is TGTGCCAGCAGCGAAAGCTCCTACAATGAGCAGTTCTTC.

This clone showed up just once. The chain couples TRBV2 to TRBJ2-1, with TRBD2 identical over 7 bases. Germline V CDR1 and CDR2: SNHLY, FYNNEI. The CDR3 covers 15 residues. Unmatched junction bases numbered 6, after V lost 1 base and J lost 6 bases. CDR3 region: CASSEGASGGNEQFF. The CDR3 DNA reads as TGTGCCAGCAGTGAAGGGGCTAGCGGAGGCAATGAGCAGTTCTTC.

V is TRBV6-6 and J is TRBJ2-7; 8 bases are a match to TRBD2. The CDR3 length is 13 residues. In germline, CDR1 is MNHNY, CDR2 SVGAGI (reference sequence). With 6 bases clipped from V and 3 bases from J, the junction kept 4 bases outside the gene matches. This chain's CDR3 is CASSIGTSYEQYF. CDR3 coding DNA: TGTGCCAGCAGCATAGGGACTAGCTACGAGCAGTACTTC.

This chain links TRBV12-5 with TRBJ2-1; D call uncertain. Trimming removed 1 base at V and 7 bases at J, with 2 bases between. The CDR3 is 11 amino acids. CDR1 and CDR2 from the germline V gene are LGHNT and FRNRAP. This CDR3 is CASGLGNEQFF. The CDR3 bases are TGTGCTAGTGGTTTGGGAAATGAGCAGTTCTTC.

The chain employs TRBV5-1 and TRBJ2-1; no firm D call. CDR3 length: 15 residues. V was cut by 0 bases and J by 3 bases, with 10 bases left in between. Per germline, CDR1 SGHRS and CDR2 YFSETQ. CDR3 sequence reads: CASSLDDGHYNEQFF. The CDR3, as DNA: TGCGCCAGCAGCTTGGACGATGGTCACTACAATGAGCAGTTCTTC. The full variable domain, rest sourced from reference TRBV5-1 and TRBJ2-1, is KAGVTQTPRYLIKTRGQQVTLSCSPISGHRSVSWYQQTPGQGLQFLFEYFSETQRNKGNFPGRFSGRQFSNSRSEMNVSTLELGDSALYLCASSLDDGHYNEQFFGPGTRLTVL.

This chain connects TRBV27 to TRBJ2-3; D ambiguous. Germline V gives CDR1 MNHEY, CDR2 SMNVEV (reference sequence). V was clipped by 6 bases and J by 0 bases, with 13 bases between them. The CDR3 consists of 15 residues. This CDR3 is CASRADIASTDTQYF. CDR3 nucleotides: TGTGCCAGCAGGGCAGACATCGCTAGCACAGATACGCAGTATTTT.

The rearrangement uses TRBV7-3 and TRBJ2-7; D gene ambiguous. The V and J ends lost 2 bases and 5 bases respectively, with 13 bases between them. Germline CDR1 and CDR2: SGHTA and FQGTGA. There are 14 residues in the CDR3. CDR3 protein: CASSLGSGRNEQYF. The CDR3 DNA follows: TGTGCCAGCAGCTTAGGGTCGGGTAGAAACGAGCAGTACTTC.

This clone has just a few counts. This chain joins TRBV27 and TRBJ1-2; D may be TRBD1 (5 bases). V lost 5 bases and J lost 3, with 16 bases in between. Per germline, CDR1 MNHEY and CDR2 SMNVEV (reference sequence). This CDR3 is 15 amino acids long. The CDR3, as DNA: TGTGCCAGCAGTCCTACAGGTTCCGCTCACTATGGCTACACCTTC. This gives the protein CASSPTGSAHYGYTF.

The genes are TRBV6-4 and TRBJ2-3, with 13 bases aligning to TRBD2. The CDR3 consists of 15 residues. The V and J ends lost 6 bases and 4 bases, in that order; junction bases with no gene match: 4. Germline lookup yields CDR1 MRHNA and CDR2 SNTAGT. This CDR3 reads CASSRTSGSADTQYF. CDR3 DNA sequence: TGTGCCAGCAGCAGGACTAGCGGGAGTGCAGATACGCAGTATTTT.

This clone showed up just once. The chain combines TRBV6-1 with TRBJ1-6; D uncertain. Trimming removed 7 bases at V and 2 bases at J, with 12 bases between. Germline CDR1 is MNHNS and CDR2 is SASEGT. The CDR3 consists of 15 residues. CDR3 in amino acids: CASTSPVTYNSPLHF. DNA of the CDR3: TGTGCCAGCACCTCCCCGGTTACCTATAATTCACCCCTCCACTTT.

The rearrangement uses TRBV2 and TRBJ2-5; D might be TRBD2 (5 bases). With 2 bases removed from V and 4 bases from J, the gap between germline ends came to 8 bases. This CDR3 region has 13 residues. CDR1 is SNHLY, CDR2 FYNNEI, per germline. The DNA for the CDR3 is TGTGCCAGCAGTGAAAGCGCGGGAGAGACCCAGTACTTC. This codes for CASSESAGETQYF.

Only a few counts were recorded for this clone. The rearrangement joins TRBV9 to TRBJ1-3; the match to TRBD1 covers 7 bases. CDR1 is SGDLS, CDR2 YYNGEE, per germline. This CDR3 contains 15 residues. Trimming at V came to 3 bases and at J to 2 bases, leaving 5 bases not matched to a gene. The CDR3 nucleotides read TGTGCCAGCAGCGCGCCAGGGGGAACTGGAAACACCATATATTTT. Protein product: CASSAPGGTGNTIYF.